These 27 T cell receptor beta chains share one sample of origin, sequenced in a study of shared clonotypes between healthy human individuals. Produced via immunoSEQ multiplex PCR; TCRdb's table is partial and in-frame only. The sample lists about 2.4 million clones; 93% were seen once. The sample taken for sequencing was naive CD4+ T cells from PBMCs. Subset noted: CD45RA+ positively selected. All receptors derive from a man aged 18-30 years in good health. Some clones in this sample may be carry-over from other donors' samples.

This chain uses TRBV18 with TRBJ2-1; 9 positions agree with TRBD1. CDR3 length: 16 amino acids. V trimming: 4 bases; J trimming: 3 bases; junction bases outside the gene matches: 7. From germline, CDR1 is KGHSH and CDR2 LQKENI. The CDR3 nucleotides read TGTGCCAGCTCACTACAGGGGGCGTTGAACTACAATGAGCAGTTCTTC. Encoded protein: CASSLQGALNYNEQFF.

The genes are TRBV5-1 and TRBJ2-1; 12 nucleotides match TRBD2. Germline V gene data show CDR1 as SGHRS and CDR2 as YFSETQ. The CDR3 sequence is 15 residues long. V gave up 7 bases and J gave up 9 bases; unmatched junction bases: 11. This CDR3 is CASGKTSGRGSEQFF. The CDR3 DNA reads TGCGCCAGCGGAAAGACTAGCGGGAGAGGGAGTGAGCAGTTCTTC.

A word on this clone: The same CDR3 also results from other DNA sequences found in this sample. This sequence joins TRBV28 and TRBJ2-3; 10 nucleotides match TRBD2. J was trimmed by 2 bases and V by 5 bases; bases with no gene match: 7. The CDR3 loop spans 16 amino acids. Germline V lookup: CDR1 MDHEN, CDR2 SYDVKM. The CDR3 sequence: CASSRAGTSDTDTQYF. The CDR3 DNA reads as TGTGCCAGCAGTCGAGCCGGGACTAGCGACACAGATACGCAGTATTTT. The variable domain in full, completed from reference TRBV28 and TRBJ2-3, reads DVKVTQSSRYLVKRTGEKVFLECVQDMDHENMFWYRQDPGLGLRLIYFSYDVKMKEKGDIPEGYSVSREKKERFSLILESASTNQTSMYLCASSRAGTSDTDTQYFGPGTRLTVL.

As for this clone: The same CDR3 can be traced to other DNA sequences in this sample. The rearrangement joins TRBV7-2 to TRBJ1-5; D unresolved. Trimming left V 2 bases short and J 3 bases short, with 8 bases between. The V gene's germline CDR1 is SGHTA and CDR2 FQGNSA. The CDR3 loop spans 14 amino acids. The CDR3 DNA reads TGTGCCAGCAGCTTACTTGGGCCCAATCAGCCCCAGCATTTT. Its translation: CASSLLGPNQPQHF.

This clone was counted a single time. V gene TRBV14 combines with J gene TRBJ2-1, with D unclear. V was pared by 2 bases and J by 3 bases, with 14 bases between. Germline lookup yields CDR1 SGHDN and CDR2 FVKESK. CDR3 length equals 16 residues. The CDR3 loop reads CASSQYSPLDYNEQFF. In DNA, the CDR3 is TGTGCCAGCAGCCAATATAGCCCCCTGGACTACAATGAGCAGTTCTTC.

There are a few counts of this clone. The chain carries TRBV5-1 and TRBJ2-2; no definite D call. V was cut by 7 bases and J by 4 bases, with 14 bases left in between. Germline CDR1 reads SGHRS; CDR2 reads YFSETQ. The CDR3 is 14 residues long. CDR3 nucleotide sequence: TGCGCCAGCGGCTACGGTTGGGGCACCGGGGAGCTGTTTTTT. As protein: CASGYGWGTGELFF.

The J gene is TRBJ1-2, the V gene TRBV28; weak D call: TRBD1 (5 bases). Germline V CDR1 and CDR2: MDHEN, SYDVKM. Trimming took 7 bases from V and 4 from J, leaving 13 bases between them. The CDR3 loop spans 13 amino acids. Here the CDR3 reads CASNQPGIYGYTF. The CDR3 DNA reads TGTGCCAGCAACCAACCAGGGATCTATGGCTACACCTTC.

The chain couples TRBV28 to TRBJ1-4; D remains unclear. The CDR3 sequence is 12 residues long. Trimming stripped 8 bases from V and 8 bases from J, with 12 bases between. Germline V gene lookup returns CDR1 MDHEN and CDR2 SYDVKM. The CDR3 DNA sequence: TGTGCCAGCTTAAGACCGGGGGAAAAACTGTTTTTT. Its translation is CASLRPGEKLFF.

The J gene is TRBJ2-3, the V gene TRBV6-6, with D perhaps matching TRBD1 or TRBD2 (5 bases each). The CDR3 totals 16 residues. Looked up from germline, CDR1 is MNHNY and CDR2 is SVGAGI (reference sequence). V shed 6 bases and J shed 3 bases, with 19 bases lying between them. In DNA, the CDR3 is TGTGCCAGCAGCCATCAGTGGGCCGGGGCGACAGATACGCAGTATTTT. Its protein product is CASSHQWAGATDTQYF.

The V gene is TRBV5-4, the J gene TRBJ2-2; D call uncertain. CDR1 is SGHNT and CDR2 is YYREEE in the germline V gene (reference sequence). V lost 3 bases, J lost 5 bases, and 11 bases lay in between. The CDR3 length is 14 residues. CDR3: CASSSARKTGELFF. In DNA form, the CDR3 reads TGTGCCAGCAGCTCGGCCAGGAAAACCGGGGAGCTGTTTTTT.

The J gene is TRBJ2-6, the V gene TRBV28; 11 nucleotides align to TRBD1. The trim removed 5 bases at V and 4 bases at J, leaving 10 bases unmatched. This CDR3 contains 18 residues. Germline assignment: CDR1 MDHEN and CDR2 SYDVKM. The CDR3 region is CASSPLGQGAVGANVLTF. The CDR3 bases are TGTGCCAGCAGTCCACTAGGACAGGGGGCGGTAGGGGCCAACGTCCTGACTTTC.

The chain uses TRBV5-1 and TRBJ1-4, with 7 bases fitting TRBD1. Germline trimming cut 4 bases from V and 0 bases from J; bases unmatched to any gene: 3. Germline V lookup: CDR1 SGHRS, CDR2 YFSETQ. The CDR3 is made up of 15 amino acids. The CDR3 DNA sequence: TGCGCCAGCAGCGTTGGGACAGCAACTAATGAAAAACTGTTTTTT. This sequence encodes CASSVGTATNEKLFF. Looking up the rest from reference TRBV5-1 and TRBJ1-4 gives the full variable domain: KAGVTQTPRYLIKTRGQQVTLSCSPISGHRSVSWYQQTPGQGLQFLFEYFSETQRNKGNFPGRFSGRQFSNSRSEMNVSTLELGDSALYLCASSVGTATNEKLFFGSGTQLSVL.

This clone was detected a few times. This rearrangement joins TRBV4-1 to TRBJ1-5; TRBD1 agrees at 8 bases. The J segment lost 3 bases and the V segment lost 1 base, leaving 5 bases of the junction unmatched. This CDR3 contains 16 residues. Germline lookup yields CDR1 MGHRA and CDR2 YSYEKL. CDR3 bases: TGCGCCAGCAGCCAAGGACAGGGGACTTACAATCAGCCCCAGCATTTT. Translation: CASSQGQGTYNQPQHF.

The chain couples TRBV5-4 to TRBJ1-2; D might be TRBD1 (5 bases). V was clipped by 0 bases and J by 5 bases, with 14 bases between them. Germline values: CDR1 SGHNT, CDR2 YYREEE (reference sequence). CDR3 length: 15 amino acids. CDR3 sequence reads: CASSLDLRGTYGYTF. The CDR3 coding sequence is TGTGCCAGCAGCTTGGATCTCCGGGGGACTTATGGCTACACCTTC.

V usage is TRBV27 and J usage is TRBJ2-7, with a weak D call TRBD2 (6 bases). This CDR3 contains 15 residues. The V end was cut by 6 bases, the J end by 0 bases, with 15 bases between. Germline V gene data show CDR1 as MNHEY and CDR2 as SMNVEV (reference sequence). The CDR3 DNA is TGTGCCAGCAGGACGACTAGTAGGGCCTCCTACGAGCAGTACTTC. It encodes CASRTTSRASYEQYF.

This clone was seen once. V gene TRBV27 combines with J gene TRBJ1-2; 8 positions agree with TRBD1. Germline V lookup: CDR1 MNHEY, CDR2 SMNVEV (reference sequence). V dropped 6 bases and J dropped 4; count of bases not matched to a gene: 16. CDR3 length: 17 amino acids. CDR3 in DNA: TGTGCCAGCAGACGGCGACAGGGGCCTGCTTTGGGCTATGGCTACACCTTC. Protein: CASRRRQGPALGYGYTF.

The V and J genes are TRBV5-1 and TRBJ2-2; 9 positions agree with TRBD2. Germline V CDR1 and CDR2: SGHRS, YFSETQ. CDR3 length: 17 amino acids. Trimming at V came to 0 bases and at J to 1 base, leaving 4 bases not matched to a gene. CDR3 sequence reads: CASSLGGLAENTGELFF. CDR3 DNA sequence: TGCGCCAGCAGCTTGGGGGGACTAGCAGAGAACACCGGGGAGCTGTTTTTT.

To note about this clone: The sample has other DNA sequences that encode this CDR3 too. The chain joins TRBV5-1 to TRBJ2-7; the match to TRBD1 covers 7 bases. The ends lost 0 bases at V and 2 bases at J; junction bases unmatched: 2. Germline CDR1 is SGHRS and CDR2 is YFSETQ. The CDR3 runs 14 residues. The CDR3 loop reads CASSLGGQTYEQYF. Here the CDR3 DNA reads TGCGCCAGCAGCTTGGGGGGACAGACCTACGAGCAGTACTTC.

This clone was seen a single time. The rearrangement joins TRBV19 to TRBJ2-7; a possible D gene is TRBD1 (5 bases). Germline CDR1 and CDR2: LNHDA and SQIVND (reference sequence). The CDR3 has 13 amino acids. V was cut by 6 bases and J by 3 bases, with 12 bases left in between. This chain's CDR3 is CASSPSRDYEQYF. CDR3 DNA: TGTGCCAGTAGCCCCAGCAGGGACTACGAGCAGTACTTC. The full variable domain, completed using reference TRBV19 and TRBJ2-7, is DGGITQSPKYLFRKEGQNVTLSCEQNLNHDAMYWYRQDPGQGLRLIYYSQIVNDFQKGDIAEGYSVSREKKESFPLTVTSAQKNPTAFYLCASSPSRDYEQYFGPGTRLTVT.

V gene TRBV6-1 combines with J gene TRBJ2-7, with D perhaps TRBD1 or TRBD2 (5 bases each). V lost 5 bases and J lost 5, with 19 bases in between. Germline V gene data show CDR1 as MNHNS and CDR2 as SASEGT. This CDR3 is built from 15 residues. CDR3 sequence (DNA): TGTGCCAGCAGTCCTTTCGGTCCGGGACCGGACGAGCAGTACTTC. This gives the protein CASSPFGPGPDEQYF.

The chain employs TRBV29-1 and TRBJ2-1; D is perhaps TRBD2 (6 bases). Looked up from germline, CDR1 is SQVTM and CDR2 is ANQGSEA. This CDR3 has 15 amino acids. Trimming stripped 1 base from V and 0 bases from J, with 10 bases between. CDR3: CSVEGGTSSYNEQFF. The CDR3 DNA is TGCAGCGTTGAAGGCGGGACCAGCTCCTACAATGAGCAGTTCTTC.

With regard to this clone: Different DNA sequences within this sample yield the same CDR3. J is TRBJ2-7 and V is TRBV27; 8 bases fit TRBD1. The germline CDR1 and CDR2 sequences are MNHEY and SMNVEV (reference sequence). Unmatched junction bases numbered 8, after V lost 6 bases and J lost 1 base. This CDR3 contains 15 residues. The CDR3 here is CASSRGRGLSYEQYF. The CDR3 DNA is TGTGCCAGCAGCCGGGGCAGGGGGCTGTCCTACGAGCAGTACTTC.

J is TRBJ1-2 and V is TRBV5-6, with 7 bases matching TRBD1. The trim removed 4 bases at V and 2 bases at J, leaving 11 bases unmatched. The CDR3 has 16 residues. Germline CDR1 reads SGHDT; CDR2 reads YYEEEE. As DNA, the CDR3 is TGTGCCAGCAGCCGGACAGGCCTCATCCCGAACTATGGCTACACCTTC. Its translation: CASSRTGLIPNYGYTF.

This clone was seen just once. The chain's CDR3 is CASSRAGTGDFEQYF. In DNA, the CDR3 is TGTGCCAGCAGCCGAGCCGGGACAGGGGATTTCGAGCAGTACTTC. The V gene is TRBV11-2, the J gene TRBJ2-7, with 10 bases identical to TRBD1. The CDR3 contains 15 residues. Germline CDR1 and CDR2: SGHAT and FQNNGV. V was pared by 5 bases and J by 6 bases, with 10 bases of the junction left unmatched.

The chain couples TRBV19 to TRBJ2-3, with D perhaps given as TRBD1 or TRBD2 (5 bases each). Germline CDR1 reads LNHDA; CDR2 reads SQIVND (reference sequence). Trimming took off 5 bases at V and 2 bases at J, with 20 bases between the two ends. The CDR3 loop spans 17 amino acids. The CDR3 sequence is CASSGRGYRTFTDTQYF. The CDR3 DNA reads TGTGCCAGTAGTGGACGGGGCTACAGAACGTTCACAGATACGCAGTATTTT. Supplemented by reference TRBV19 and TRBJ2-3, the full variable domain reads DGGITQSPKYLFRKEGQNVTLSCEQNLNHDAMYWYRQDPGQGLRLIYYSQIVNDFQKGDIAEGYSVSREKKESFPLTVTSAQKNPTAFYLCASSGRGYRTFTDTQYFGPGTRLTVL.

In regard to this clone: In the same sample, other DNA sequences code for this CDR3. The CDR3 DNA is TGTGCCAGCAGCTTAGCAGGGATCTACGAGCAGTACTTC. It encodes CASSLAGIYEQYF. V gene TRBV7-9 combines with J gene TRBJ2-7; no definite D call. CDR1 and CDR2 (germline): SEHNR, FQNEAQ (reference sequence). The V and J ends lost 0 bases and 3 bases respectively, with 6 bases between them. This CDR3 has 13 amino acids.

The genes are TRBV6-1 and TRBJ2-2, with TRBD2 matching over 11 bases. Per germline, CDR1 MNHNS and CDR2 SASEGT. This CDR3 spans 14 amino acids. Trimming at V came to 11 bases and at J to 3 bases, leaving 5 bases not matched to a gene. CDR3 sequence: CAGRLAGYTGELFF. The DNA of the CDR3 is TGTGCCGGGAGACTAGCGGGATACACCGGGGAGCTGTTTTTT.